A selection of T cell receptor beta chains follows, all from one sample in a study of vaccination and CD4 T cells after COVID-19. No antigen has been identified for these receptors. A single record per CDR3 protein comes from TCRdb applying MiXCR to the PCR reads. The table has thousands of distinct CDR3 sequences, about 65% seen once; the top ten hold approximately 9%. The input for sequencing was CD4+ T cells from blood, cultured in vitro, taken before SARS-CoV-2 vaccination. The receptors shown here come from a human donor who had recovered from COVID-19. The CDR3 runs from the conserved cysteine through the conserved F or W. The order of the fields is D gene, V gene, J gene, clone size, CDR3 protein, CDR3 DNA. D genes are given only for firm matches. Clone size, where shown, is once, few, many, or a class for clones that have expanded.

>TRBD2|TRBV27|TRBJ2-3|NA
CASSKASGRWDTQYF
TGTGCCAGCAGCAAAGCCAGCGGGAGGTGGGATACGCAGTATTTT
>NA|TRBV27|TRBJ2-3|NA
CASSARDGSTDTQYF
TGTGCCAGCAGTGCCCGGGACGGAAGCACAGATACGCAGTATTTT
>NA|TRBV28|TRBJ1-1|NA
CASSPPVGWGNTEAFF
TGTGCCAGCAGTCCCCCGGTAGGGTGGGGAAACACTGAAGCTTTCTTT
>NA|TRBV20-1|TRBJ2-7|few
CSAGRDRGSYEQYF
TGCAGTGCTGGCCGGGACCGGGGATCCTACGAGCAGTACTTC
>NA|TRBV6-2/TRBV6-3|TRBJ2-2|once
CASRMRWDGTGELFF
TGTGCCAGCAGGATGAGGTGGGACGGCACCGGGGAGCTGTTTTTT
>NA|TRBV28|TRBJ2-3|NA
CASSFLGDVDTQYF
TGTGCCAGCAGTTTTTTGGGGGATGTCGATACGCAGTATTTT
>TRBD2|TRBV19|TRBJ2-2|NA
CASSLSGRGTGELFF
TGTGCCAGTAGCCTAAGCGGGAGAGGCACCGGGGAGCTGTTTTTT
>NA|TRBV5-4|TRBJ2-5|NA
CASSFRYQETQYF
TGTGCCAGCAGCTTCAGGTACCAAGAGACCCAGTACTTC
>NA|TRBV23-1|TRBJ2-5|NA
CASSQEGKTQYF
TGCGCCAGCAGTCAAGAGGGGAAGACCCAGTACTTC
>NA|TRBV12-5|TRBJ1-2|NA
CASGRDGYGYTF
TGTGCTAGTGGCCGGGACGGCTATGGCTACACCTTC
>TRBD2|TRBV11-3|TRBJ2-3|NA
CASSPGTSGSTDTQYF
TGTGCCAGCAGCCCGGGGACTAGCGGGAGCACAGATACGCAGTATTTT
>NA|TRBV7-8|TRBJ2-4|NA
CASSLAVQVLAKNIQYF
TGTGCCAGCAGCTTAGCGGTACAGGTTCTAGCCAAAAACATTCAGTACTTC
>NA|TRBV6-2/TRBV6-3|TRBJ2-7|once
CASSYERSSYEQYF
TGTGCCAGCAGTTACGAGCGATCCTCCTACGAGCAGTACTTC
>NA|TRBV19|TRBJ1-1|NA
CASTAVEDTEAFF
TGTGCCAGCACAGCAGTTGAGGACACTGAAGCTTTCTTT
>NA|TRBV11-1|TRBJ1-1|NA
CATSGRAEQNTEAFF
TGTGCCACCAGCGGACGGGCCGAGCAGAACACTGAAGCTTTCTTT
>NA|TRBV19|TRBJ2-7|NA
CASSIGGGSYEQYF
TGTGCCAGTAGTATAGGGGGCGGTTCCTACGAGCAGTACTTC
>NA|TRBV7-3|TRBJ1-1|NA
CASSYGENTEAFF
TGTGCCAGCAGCTACGGGGAGAACACTGAAGCTTTCTTT
>NA|TRBV20-1|TRBJ1-2|NA
CSANGGARGYTF
TGCAGTGCTAATGGGGGGGCGCGTGGCTACACCTTT
>NA|TRBV7-9|TRBJ2-5|NA
CASSWTAQETQYF
TGTGCCAGCAGCTGGACTGCCCAAGAGACCCAGTACTTC
>TRBD2|TRBV20-1|TRBJ2-3|NA
CSAQLASTDTQYF
TGCAGTGCCCAACTAGCGAGCACAGATACGCAGTATTTT
>TRBD1|TRBV20-1|TRBJ1-6|few
CSAPRGGGTVGSPLHF
TGCAGTGCTCCCCGAGGAGGGGGGACAGTGGGTTCACCCCTCCACTTT
>TRBD2|TRBV27|TRBJ2-3|few
CASSLQREGWGAEDTQYF
TGTGCCAGCAGTTTACAGCGGGAGGGCTGGGGTGCTGAAGATACGCAGTATTTT
>NA|TRBV6-1|TRBJ2-5|NA
CASSPRRMETQYF
TGTGCCAGCAGCCCGCGGAGGATGGAGACCCAGTACTTC
>NA|TRBV15|TRBJ1-2|few
CATSRDLGGDGYTF
TGTGCCACCAGCAGAGATTTAGGAGGGGATGGCTACACCTTC
>NA|TRBV19|TRBJ2-1|NA
CASSDGRLVWGNEQFF
TGTGCCAGTAGTGACGGTCGCTTAGTATGGGGCAATGAGCAGTTCTTC
>TRBD1|TRBV19|TRBJ1-1|few
CASRPHTGGGGTEAFF
TGTGCCAGTAGACCTCACACAGGGGGTGGTGGTACTGAAGCTTTCTTT
>TRBD1|TRBV6-1|TRBJ1-2|few
CASSRQGLGYGYTF
TGTGCCAGCAGTCGACAGGGCCTGGGCTATGGCTACACCTTC
>TRBD1|TRBV30|TRBJ2-1|NA
CAWSPRQGYEQFF
TGTGCCTGGAGTCCCAGACAGGGCTATGAGCAGTTCTTC
>TRBD2|TRBV10-3|TRBJ2-1|NA
CAISESIAGADDEQFF
TGTGCCATCAGTGAGTCGATAGCGGGAGCGGACGATGAGCAGTTCTTC
>NA|TRBV20-1|TRBJ2-7|once
CSARAGYEQYF
TGCAGTGCTAGAGCGGGGTACGAGCAGTACTTC
>NA|TRBV21-1|TRBJ2-3|NA
CASSKAPDTQYF
TGTGCCAGCAGCAAAGCTCCAGATACGCAGTATTTT
>NA|TRBV2|TRBJ2-7|NA
CATRQGGPYEQYF
TGTGCCACCAGACAGGGAGGGCCATACGAGCAGTACTTC
>NA|TRBV15|TRBJ1-2|NA
CATSRDLGGSGYTF
TGTGCCACCAGCAGAGATCTTGGGGGGTCCGGCTACACCTTC
>NA|TRBV6-1|TRBJ1-2|NA
CASTMDYYGYTF
TGTGCCAGCACCATGGACTACTATGGCTACACCTTC
>TRBD2|TRBV7-9|TRBJ2-2|NA
CASNSGTSQVGTGELFF
TGTGCCAGCAATTCCGGGACTAGCCAAGTAGGGACCGGGGAGCTGTTTTTT
>NA|TRBV28|TRBJ2-3|NA
CASSFPPRLSGRATDTQYF
TGTGCCAGCAGTTTCCCCCCCCGATTGTCCGGTAGAGCCACAGATACGCAGTATTTT
>NA|TRBV6-5|TRBJ1-4|NA
CASSYSMSANEKLFF
TGTGCCAGCAGTTACTCGATGTCAGCTAATGAAAAACTGTTTTTT
>NA|TRBV7-9|TRBJ2-3|NA
CASSLMGGPGTQYF
TGTGCCAGCAGCTTAATGGGGGGGCCGGGTACGCAGTATTTT
>NA|TRBV14|TRBJ1-2|few
CASSQGRYYGYTF
TGTGCCAGCAGCCAAGGCAGGTACTATGGCTACACCTTC
>TRBD1|TRBV7-2|TRBJ1-1|few
CASSGTGRAEAFF
TGTGCCAGCAGCGGGACAGGGCGGGCTGAAGCTTTCTTT
>TRBD1|TRBV2|TRBJ2-7|NA
CASSVGPGQGGEQYF
TGTGCCAGCAGTGTCGGCCCGGGACAGGGTGGGGAGCAGTACTTC
>NA|TRBV27|TRBJ2-2|NA
CATTRGRGDTGELFF
TGTGCCACCACGAGGGGGAGGGGGGACACCGGGGAGCTGTTTTTT
>NA|TRBV7-2|TRBJ1-2|NA
CASSLAAGVNYGYTF
TGTGCCAGCAGCTTAGCGGCAGGGGTCAACTATGGCTACACCTTC
>NA|TRBV4-1|TRBJ1-2|NA
CASSPRTASNYGYTF
TGCGCCAGCAGCCCCCGGACGGCCTCTAACTATGGCTACACCTTC
>NA|TRBV2|TRBJ1-5|NA
CASSEWSTQPQHF
TGTGCCAGCAGTGAATGGAGTACTCAGCCCCAGCATTTT
>TRBD2|TRBV28|TRBJ2-5|once
CASSLSPGGGEETQYF
TGTGCCAGCAGTTTATCCCCGGGAGGGGGAGAAGAGACCCAGTACTTC
>TRBD1|TRBV12-3/TRBV12-4|TRBJ1-6|few
CASSLGQAWQSSPLHF
TGTGCCAGCAGTTTGGGACAGGCCTGGCAGAGTTCACCCCTCCACTTT
>TRBD2|TRBV7-2|TRBJ2-3|few
CASSTASGRTDTQYF
TGTGCCAGCAGCACAGCTAGCGGGCGGACAGATACGCAGTATTTT
>NA|TRBV15|TRBJ2-1|once
CATSRGYNERFF
TGTGCCACCAGCAGAGGATACAATGAGCGGTTCTTC
>NA|TRBV20-1|TRBJ1-2|NA
CSARDGQTANYGYTF
TGCAGTGCTAGAGATGGACAGACCGCTAACTATGGCTACACCTTC
>TRBD2|TRBV20-1|TRBJ2-3|NA
CSAIRSGSGGDTQYF
TGCAGTGCTATACGTAGCGGGAGTGGTGGAGATACGCAGTATTTT